This TCR beta chain comes out of a study of CD8+CD57+ T cells in acquired aplastic anemia. Study-level findings and limits: Researchers reported that CD8+ Simpson's diversity was not significantly different in patients versus controls.

The table lists this clonotype with many counts. Its antigen is not identified. Only patients with CD8+CD57+ cell expansion on flow cytometry were chosen for sequencing. TCR beta VDJ and CDR3 were profiled, and genomic DNA was the template. TCRdb reprocessed the reads via MiXCR and lists one record per CDR3 protein. The table lists about 220,000 distinct CDR3 sequences, around 43% of them singletons. The germline V gene has CDR1 SGHTA and CDR2 FQGNSA. After removal of 4 bases from V and 3 bases from J, the junction contained 5 bases not matched to a gene. The CDR3 is 14 amino acids. This clonotype was obtained from a human donor with aplastic anemia. The sample taken for sequencing was sorted CD4+, CD8+, or CD8+CD57+ T cells (not recorded which) from PBMCs. The chain links TRBV7-2 to TRBJ2-7; 8 nucleotides line up with TRBD1. The CDR3 nucleotides read TGTGCCAGCAGCTCCTACAGGGGGATCTACGAGCAGTACTTC. It specifies CASSSYRGIYEQYF.